Reported below is one TCR beta chain. Its antigen remains unidentified. The data are from a study of cytomegalovirus exposure and HLA in healthy donors. This CDR3 contains 13 residues. V was trimmed by 0 bases and J by 3 bases, leaving 6 bases between them. Germline-derived CDR1 and CDR2 are LGHNA and YSLEER. With 60 Vbeta and 13 Jbeta primers, the PCR was carried out. Assay used: immunoSEQ multiplex PCR; TCRdb lists only in-frame clones, some missing. The sample carries tens of thousands of clones, 70% to 80% recorded once. Findings and caveats of the study: Relative to the approximately 630-donor mean, N-insertions were reportedly fewer in an Asian-associated ancestry cluster in a later analysis. 87-base-pair reads could not separate some V segments, including TRBV6-2 and TRBV6-3.

The chain couples TRBV4-3 to TRBJ2-7; D uncertain. The sequenced sample consisted of PBMCs. The source is a woman in her sixties in good health and CMV-seropositive. The DNA for the CDR3 is TGCGCCAGCAGCCAAGACAGACTCTACGAGCAGTACTTC. The encoded protein is CASSQDRLYEQYF.